This TCR beta chain was sequenced in a study of T cells in Graves' hyperthyroidism and ophthalmopathy. CDR1 and CDR2 (germline): SGDLS, YYNGEE. The length of the CDR3 is 15 residues. Between the trimmed V and J ends, which lost 0 bases and 10 bases, there was a span of 17 bases. Amplified TCR beta CDR3 regions came from RNA transcripts. The primer set for the first-round RT-PCR of the TCR CDR3 was HTBI. Via MiXCR, TCRdb re-called the multiplex PCR reads, giving one row per CDR3 protein. The repertoire consists of 370,000 or so distinct CDR3 sequences, with 25% occurring once and the leading ten covering around 70%.

The J gene is TRBJ2-1, the V gene TRBV9, with a possible D match to TRBD1 (5 bases). This TCR derives from a man over 45 with Graves' hyperthyroidism. Sequenced sample: blood. The CDR3 DNA follows: TGTGCCAGCAGCGTAGGGGGCTCTCCCGGGCGAGAGCAGTTCTTC. It translates to CASSVGGSPGREQFF.